These 24 T cell receptor beta chains share one sample of origin, sequenced in a study of shared clonotypes between healthy human individuals. Profiled with immunoSEQ multiplex PCR; TCRdb holds only in-frame clones, not every one. Among some 1 million clones listed, about 75% were seen once. The sample was memory CD4+ T cells sorted from blood. Regarding subset: CD45RA-negative fraction. All receptors derive from a man aged 18 to 29 in good health.

The chain recombines TRBV5-8 with TRBJ2-1; D is unresolved. The CDR3 is made up of 13 amino acids. V was pared by 0 bases and J by 7 bases, with 8 bases between. Germline V CDR1 and CDR2: SGHTS, YDEGEE. DNA for the CDR3: TGTGCCAGCAGCTTGGGCAATAGAAATGAGCAGTTCTTC. Translated: CASSLGNRNEQFF.

The chain employs TRBV19 and TRBJ2-7; 9 positions agree with TRBD1. CDR1 is LNHDA, CDR2 SQIVND, per germline (reference sequence). Unmatched junction bases numbered 6, after V lost 5 bases and J lost 1 base. The CDR3 is made up of 15 amino acids. The CDR3 region is CASSGGTGSSYEQYF. CDR3 bases: TGTGCCAGTAGTGGCGGGACAGGGTCTTCCTACGAGCAGTACTTC.

The chain joins TRBV6-1 to TRBJ1-2; 9 positions agree with TRBD1. The V gene end was trimmed by 2 bases and the J gene end by 8 bases; junction bases not matched to a gene: 6. This CDR3 region has 14 residues. Germline V CDR1 and CDR2: MNHNS, SASEGT. CDR3 loop: CASSEPGQGLGYTF. CDR3 bases: TGTGCCAGCAGTGAACCGGGACAGGGTCTGGGCTACACCTTC.

As for this clone: Other nucleotide sequences from this sample produce the same CDR3. This chain links TRBV11-2 with TRBJ2-5, with D possibly TRBD1 on 5 matching bases. This CDR3 region has 14 residues. The V gene's germline CDR1 is SGHAT and CDR2 FQNNGV. The V gene lost 1 base and the J gene lost 4 bases, with 10 bases spanning the gap. CDR3 sequence (DNA): TGTGCCAGCAGCTTAGTATGGGGCGGAGAGACCCAGTACTTC. Protein sequence: CASSLVWGGETQYF.

The chain is built from TRBV7-9 and TRBJ1-1, with TRBD1 as a possible D gene (5 bases). CDR1 is SEHNR, CDR2 FQNEAQ, per germline (reference sequence). The V end lost 2 bases, the J end lost 4 bases, and 8 bases lay between the germline ends. The length of the CDR3 is 13 residues. CDR3 in DNA: TGTGCCAGCAGCTTATCAGGGACCACTGAAGCTTTCTTT. Translated: CASSLSGTTEAFF.

The V call is TRBV7-2, the J call TRBJ2-3, with TRBD1 identical over 8 bases. The germline gives CDR1 SGHTA, CDR2 FQGNSA. The CDR3 length is 16 residues. V shed 5 bases and J 3 bases; nucleotides not matched to a gene: 10. CDR3 in DNA: TGTGCCAGCAGCACGCTGGACAGGGTGGCTACAGATACGCAGTATTTT. This sequence encodes CASSTLDRVATDTQYF.

V gene TRBV4-1 combines with J gene TRBJ1-5; tentative D call: TRBD1 (5 bases). Germline CDR1 is MGHRA and CDR2 is YSYEKL. This CDR3 has 15 amino acids. Trimming removed 0 bases from V and 5 bases from J, with 11 bases in between. The CDR3 DNA reads TGCGCCAGCAGCCAAGATGGGCAGGGAGATCAGCCCCAGCATTTT. Translating it yields CASSQDGQGDQPQHF.

In regard to this clone: A junction end diverges from the germline sequence, so it may reflect a read error. V is TRBV25-1 and J is TRBJ1-2; no firm D call. CDR3 length equals 11 residues. Germline loops: CDR1 MGHDK, CDR2 SYGVNS. CDR3 in amino acids: CAGSEGRSYTF. CDR3 sequence (DNA): TGTGCCGGCAGTGAAGGAAGGAGCTACACCTTC.

The chain uses TRBV6-5 and TRBJ1-2, with TRBD1 matching over 8 bases. Germline V CDR1 and CDR2: MNHEY, SVGAGI. This CDR3 contains 14 residues. V gave up 5 bases and J gave up 10 bases; unmatched junction bases: 12. The CDR3 DNA follows: TGTGCCAGCAGTGACTTCGTAACAGGGGGTGTCTACACCTTC. Encoded protein: CASSDFVTGGVYTF.

This clone turned up a few times. This chain joins TRBV29-1 and TRBJ1-6; TRBD1 aligns across 11 bases. V shed 6 bases and J 10 bases; nucleotides not matched to a gene: 8. This CDR3 has 14 residues. The germline CDR1 and CDR2 sequences are SQVTM and ANQGSEA. CDR3 in DNA: TGCAGCGTACGGACAGGGGGCATGGGATCACCCCTCCACTTT. Translating gives CSVRTGGMGSPLHF.

The chain joins TRBV30 to TRBJ2-1, with 9 bases matching TRBD1. The germline V gene encodes CDR1 GTSNPN and CDR2 SVGIG (reference sequence). J lost 8 bases, V lost 4 bases, and 9 bases had no gene match. The CDR3 spans 14 residues. DNA for the CDR3: TGTGCCTGGATGCAAGGGACAGGGAGGGATGAGCAGTTCTTC. Translated: CAWMQGTGRDEQFF.

The CDR3 nucleotides are TGTGCCAGCAGCTGGGGGGGGAGGGAAGCTTTCTTT. Protein: CASSWGGREAFF. The chain uses TRBV5-4 and TRBJ1-1, with D possibly matching TRBD1 (5 bases). The CDR3 has 12 residues. V was pared by 3 bases and J by 8 bases, with 11 bases between. The germline V gene has CDR1 SGHNT and CDR2 YYREEE (reference sequence).

The CDR3 spells CASSLGPAGSYEQYF. CDR3 DNA: TGTGCCAGCAGCTTAGGTCCAGCGGGGTCCTACGAGCAGTACTTC. The V call is TRBV7-2, the J call TRBJ2-7, with TRBD2 matching 7 bases. CDR1 and CDR2 (germline): SGHTA, FQGNSA. The CDR3 length is 15 residues. The V segment lost 1 base and the J segment 1 base; nucleotides outside the gene matches: 4.

This clone was counted only a few times. The chain is built from TRBV7-8 and TRBJ2-3; 9 bases map to TRBD1. Germline CDR1 SGHVS, CDR2 FQNEAQ. This CDR3 contains 15 residues. V was clipped by 1 base and J by 4 bases; unmatched bases: 3. CDR3 sequence (DNA): TGTGCCAGCAGCTTAGGGGACAGGGAACCAGATACGCAGTATTTT. It is translated as CASSLGDREPDTQYF.

The V and J genes are TRBV7-2 and TRBJ1-3; D is perhaps TRBD1 (6 bases). The germline V gene has CDR1 SGHTA and CDR2 FQGNSA. This CDR3 comprises 17 residues. The ends were cut back, 0 bases at V and 4 bases at J, with 16 bases in the middle. The CDR3 sequence is CASSLAPIQGVGNTIYF. CDR3 DNA sequence: TGTGCCAGCAGCTTAGCCCCAATACAGGGAGTAGGAAACACCATATATTTT.

The rearrangement joins TRBV18 to TRBJ2-1; TRBD2 aligns across 11 bases. This CDR3 has 16 residues. V was clipped by 5 bases and J by 6 bases; unmatched bases: 9. Germline V gene data show CDR1 as KGHSH and CDR2 as LQKENI. CDR3 residues: CASSLTSGRGLNEQFF. For the CDR3, the DNA is TGTGCCAGCTCATTAACTAGCGGGAGAGGCCTCAATGAGCAGTTCTTC.

A word on this clone: This sample also contains other DNA sequences that code for the same CDR3. This chain uses TRBV5-4 with TRBJ1-1; 7 bases are a match to TRBD1. This CDR3 has 14 amino acids. Germline CDR1 is SGHNT and CDR2 is YYREEE (reference sequence). The ends lost 2 bases at V and 0 bases at J; junction bases unmatched: 1. Here the CDR3 DNA reads TGTGCCAGCAGCTTACAGGGGATGAACACTGAAGCTTTCTTT. It specifies CASSLQGMNTEAFF.

This chain uses TRBV6-1 with TRBJ2-5; 8 bases are a match to TRBD2. This CDR3 has 14 residues. The junction had 8 bases not matched to a gene; V was cut back by 7 bases and J by 4 bases. In germline, CDR1 is MNHNS, CDR2 SASEGT. DNA of the CDR3: TGTGCCAGCAAGCAGCGGGAGACAAGAGAGACCCAGTACTTC. Its protein is CASKQRETRETQYF.

V usage is TRBV28 and J usage is TRBJ2-7; D may be TRBD2 (6 bases). CDR1 is MDHEN and CDR2 is SYDVKM in the germline V gene. The CDR3 has 13 amino acids. Trimming stripped 5 bases from V and 4 bases from J, with 12 bases between. The CDR3 loop reads CASSRGGEYEQYF. The CDR3 DNA reads TGTGCCAGCAGTCGGGGCGGGGAGTACGAGCAGTACTTC.

This chain connects TRBV5-1 to TRBJ2-1; D is possibly TRBD1 or TRBD2 (5 bases each). Trimming pared 4 bases from V and 5 bases from J, leaving 13 bases between. The CDR3 extends over 14 amino acids. The germline CDR1 and CDR2 sequences are SGHRS and YFSETQ. The DNA for the CDR3 is TGCGCCAGCAGCGACCGGGACGGGAACAATGAGCAGTTCTTC. Its protein product is CASSDRDGNNEQFF. The full variable domain, completed using reference TRBV5-1 and TRBJ2-1, is KAGVTQTPRYLIKTRGQQVTLSCSPISGHRSVSWYQQTPGQGLQFLFEYFSETQRNKGNFPGRFSGRQFSNSRSEMNVSTLELGDSALYLCASSDRDGNNEQFFGPGTRLTVL.

This rearrangement joins TRBV9 to TRBJ2-2, with D possibly matching TRBD2 (6 bases). Germline V CDR1 and CDR2: SGDLS, YYNGEE. Trimming pared 4 bases from V and 1 base from J, leaving 17 bases between. The CDR3 is 17 residues long. The CDR3 region is CASSPPVMGGNTGELFF. The DNA of the CDR3 is TGTGCCAGCAGCCCCCCGGTTATGGGGGGGAACACCGGGGAGCTGTTTTTT.

This chain connects TRBV6-4 to TRBJ1-6; D unresolved. Germline values: CDR1 MRHNA, CDR2 SNTAGT. Trimming left V 6 bases short and J 6 bases short, with 15 bases between. The CDR3 extends over 15 amino acids. CDR3 DNA: TGTGCCAGCAGGAGGGAGAATACCCTTAATTCACCCCTCCACTTT. Amino acid sequence: CASRRENTLNSPLHF.

The chain is built from TRBV18 and TRBJ2-5; no definite D call. This CDR3 is built from 13 residues. Germline V lookup: CDR1 KGHSH, CDR2 LQKENI. The V end lost 4 bases, the J end lost 4 bases, and 10 bases lay between the germline ends. CDR3 nucleotides: TGTGCCAGCTCACAGGACCCCCGAGAGACCCAGTACTTC. This codes for CASSQDPRETQYF.

The chain joins TRBV19 to TRBJ2-1, with D unresolved. CDR1 is LNHDA, CDR2 SQIVND, per germline (reference sequence). V shed 10 bases and J shed 4 bases, with 14 bases lying between them. The CDR3 is 13 amino acids. CDR3 region: CATRRQGYNEQFF. Here the CDR3 DNA reads TGTGCCACTCGGAGACAAGGATACAATGAGCAGTTCTTC.